One T cell receptor beta chain is described in this entry. Its specificity is not known. TCRdb re-derived calls from the RT-PCR reads in MiXCR, one entry per CDR3 protein. The sample lists some 300,000 distinct CDR3 sequences, about 20% seen once, with approximately 10% in the top ten. V trimming: 3 bases; J trimming: 3 bases; junction bases outside the gene matches: 9. This CDR3 spans 17 amino acids. Germline V gives CDR1 SGHRS, CDR2 YFSETQ. The data originate from a study of response to subunit inactivated influenza vaccine. Notes on the study in general: Few new T cells, the authors suggested, are recruited by each seasonal influenza vaccination.

The chain couples TRBV5-1 to TRBJ2-1, with TRBD2 matching over 10 bases. The sample in question was PBMCs from blood, obtained approximately 22 months after vaccination. This receptor was taken from a man in his fifties or sixties who received an inactivated influenza vaccine. The CDR3 nucleotides read TGCGCCAGCAGCTATGCGGCTAGCGGGAGTGGCTACAATGAGCAGTTCTTC. It codes for CASSYAASGSGYNEQFF.